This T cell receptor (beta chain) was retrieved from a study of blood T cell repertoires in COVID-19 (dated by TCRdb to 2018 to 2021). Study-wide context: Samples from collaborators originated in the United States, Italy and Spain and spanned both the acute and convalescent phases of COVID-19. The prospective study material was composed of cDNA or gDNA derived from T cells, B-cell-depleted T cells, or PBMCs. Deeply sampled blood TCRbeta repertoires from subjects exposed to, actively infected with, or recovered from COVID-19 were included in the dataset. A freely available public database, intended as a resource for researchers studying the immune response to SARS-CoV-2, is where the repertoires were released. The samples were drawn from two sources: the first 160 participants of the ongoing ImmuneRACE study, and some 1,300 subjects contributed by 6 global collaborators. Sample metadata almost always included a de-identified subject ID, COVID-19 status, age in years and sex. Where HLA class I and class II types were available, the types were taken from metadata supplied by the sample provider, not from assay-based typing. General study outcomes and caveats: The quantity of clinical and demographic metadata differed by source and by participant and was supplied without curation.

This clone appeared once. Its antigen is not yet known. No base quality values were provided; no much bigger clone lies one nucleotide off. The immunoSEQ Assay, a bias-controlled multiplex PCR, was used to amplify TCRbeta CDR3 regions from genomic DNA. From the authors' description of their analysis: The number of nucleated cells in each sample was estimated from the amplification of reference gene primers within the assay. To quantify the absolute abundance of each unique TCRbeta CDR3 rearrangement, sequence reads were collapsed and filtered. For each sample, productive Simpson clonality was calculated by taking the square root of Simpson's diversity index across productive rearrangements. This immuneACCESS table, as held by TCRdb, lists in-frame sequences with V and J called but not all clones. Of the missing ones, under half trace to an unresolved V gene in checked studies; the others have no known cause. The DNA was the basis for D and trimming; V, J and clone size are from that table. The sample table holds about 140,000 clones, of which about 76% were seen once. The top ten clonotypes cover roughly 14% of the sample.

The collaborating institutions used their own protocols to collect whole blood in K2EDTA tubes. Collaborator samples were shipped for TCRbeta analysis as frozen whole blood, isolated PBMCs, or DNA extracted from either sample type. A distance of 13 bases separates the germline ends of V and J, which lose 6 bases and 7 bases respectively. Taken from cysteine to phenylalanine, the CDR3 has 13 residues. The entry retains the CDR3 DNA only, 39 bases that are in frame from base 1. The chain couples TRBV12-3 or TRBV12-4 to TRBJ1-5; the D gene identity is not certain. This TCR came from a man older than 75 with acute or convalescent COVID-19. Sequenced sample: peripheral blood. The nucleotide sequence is TGTGCCAGCAGGCCAGTAGCTGGCCAGCCCCAGCATTTT. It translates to CASRPVAGQPQHF.